This T cell receptor (beta chain) was captured in a study of OX40 agonist ivuxolimab in advanced cancers. V trimming: 6 bases; J trimming: 2 bases; junction bases outside the gene matches: 7. This CDR3 is 15 amino acids long. Per germline, CDR1 SGHTA and CDR2 FQGNSA. Libraries were prepared by immunoSEQ multiplex PCR; TCRdb keeps only in-frame clonotypes and omits some of them. The data show about 80,000 clones, over 85% seen once. The starting material was CD4+ or CD8+ T cells sorted from blood, obtained in a trial of the OX40 agonist ivuxolimab. The chain couples TRBV7-2 to TRBJ2-7, with 10 bases fitting TRBD2. The sequence derives from an adult with an advanced solid tumor such as melanoma, head and neck, liver or kidney cancer. The CDR3 loop reads CASSSRTSGTYEQYF. DNA for the CDR3: TGTGCCAGCAGTTCTCGGACTAGCGGTACCTACGAGCAGTACTTC.